This T cell receptor beta chain was identified during a study of blood T cell repertoires in COVID-19. Turning to the study itself: The United States, Italy and Spain supplied acute and convalescent COVID-19 samples. Nucleic acid was either cDNA or gDNA, and it came from T cells, B-cell-depleted T cells, or PBMCs.

The authors' processing: Estimates of nucleated cell counts were drawn from the amplification of reference gene primers. The assay was immunoSEQ multiplex PCR, and TCRdb's table has in-frame clones only and misses some. V and J calls and clone size follow that table, whereas D and trimming were derived from the DNA. Of 150,000 to 200,000 clones listed, 90% to 95% are singletons. Germline V gene lookup returns CDR1 LNHDA and CDR2 SQIVND (reference sequence). The CDR3 is 15 residues long. V was pared by 0 bases and J by 5 bases, with 13 bases between. The chain has TRBV19 and TRBJ1-1, with TRBD1 as a possible D gene (5 bases). Sequenced: peripheral blood. This TCR came from a woman in her fifties or sixties with acute or convalescent COVID-19. CDR3: CASSIDMWGGTEAFF. The CDR3 nucleotides are TGTGCCAGTAGTATAGATATGTGGGGGGGGACTGAAGCTTTCTTT. Looking up the rest from reference TRBV19 and TRBJ1-1 gives the full variable domain: DGGITQSPKYLFRKEGQNVTLSCEQNLNHDAMYWYRQDPGQGLRLIYYSQIVNDFQKGDIAEGYSVSREKKESFPLTVTSAQKNPTAFYLCASSIDMWGGTEAFFGQGTRLTVV.